Sequencing of this T cell receptor beta chain was carried out in a study of cytomegalovirus exposure and HLA in healthy donors. Findings and caveats of the study: Specificity of a few CMV-associated chains for CMV antigens was verified in vitro. According to a subsequent analysis, TCR clusters from the first cohort were inclined to appear together in the 120 validation repertoires. The study listed 150 to 200 cytomegalovirus-associated TCR beta chains.

The ends lost 6 bases at V and 5 bases at J; junction bases unmatched: 4. The CDR3 runs 13 residues. Germline V gene lookup returns CDR1 SNHLY and CDR2 FYNNEI. Libraries were prepared by immunoSEQ multiplex PCR; TCRdb keeps only in-frame clonotypes and omits some of them. The table records fewer than 85,000 clones, about 93% of them present only once. To note about this clone: Its antigen is not identified.

Separate from the approximately 720-subject first cohort was the approximately 120-subject validation cohort, to which the donors belonged. The receptor's source is a woman aged 18-35 years in good health and CMV-seronegative. The sample taken for sequencing was PBMCs. The V gene is TRBV2, the J gene TRBJ2-5; 9 bases are a match to TRBD1. CDR3 nucleotides: TGTGCCAGCAGCCGGGACAGGGCTGAGACCCAGTACTTC. Amino acids: CASSRDRAETQYF.